The clone carrying this T cell receptor beta chain was detected ten times or more. Its antigen is unidentified. The junction had 8 bases not matched to a gene; V was cut back by 1 base and J by 7 bases. Germline assignment: CDR1 LGHNA and CDR2 YSLEER. The CDR3 loop spans 16 amino acids. The sample comes from a study of breast tumors, draining lymph nodes, adjacent tissues. TCRdb re-called the multiplex PCR reads through MiXCR, storing one row per CDR3 protein. Seen here are about 230,000 distinct CDR3 sequences, roughly 32% observed once, and the top ten hold 1.4%. Axillary draining lymph nodes of breast cancer patients supplied the node samples. Findings and limits, study-wide: Data fit most tumor T cells coming from lymph node, expanding in tumor. Compared with basal-like, luminal-like tumors shared significantly more repertoire with nontumor tissue.

The sample comprised axillary lymph node tissue. The receptor was isolated from a female donor with breast cancer. Some clones in this sample may be carry-over from other donors' samples. The chain is built from TRBV4-3 and TRBJ2-5; 11 nucleotides align to TRBD2. The CDR3 bases are TGCGCCAGCAGCCAAGTGGGTAGCGGGAGGGCCGGGACCCAGTACTTC. Translated, it gives CASSQVGSGRAGTQYF.